This entry lists 22 T cell receptor beta chains sequenced from one sample in a study of naive and memory T cell subsets. TCR cDNA received a 3' ligated oligonucleotide that carried a UMI. Four PCR rounds used nested alpha and beta constant region primers plus the SP2 primer. TCRdb recomputed calls from the 5' RACE reads with MiXCR, one row per CDR3 protein. The profile shows tens of thousands of distinct CDR3 sequences, 7% to 8.5% of them singletons. These receptors originate from a male donor in good health.

This clonotype was found many times. The rearrangement joins TRBV29-1 to TRBJ2-5, with D maybe TRBD2 (5 bases). The germline V and J ends were trimmed by 2 bases and 2 bases, with 12 bases remaining between them. Germline V lookup: CDR1 SQVTM, CDR2 ANQGSEA. The CDR3 consists of 14 residues. This chain's CDR3 is CSVEIRGTQETQYF. CDR3 bases: TGCAGCGTTGAAATTCGGGGAACGCAAGAGACCCAGTACTTC. Full variable domain (missing parts from reference TRBV29-1 and TRBJ2-5): SAVISQKPSRDICQRGTSLTIQCQVDSQVTMMFWYRQQPGQSLTLIATANQGSEATYESGFVIDKFPISRPNLTFSTLTVSNMSPEDSSIYLCSVEIRGTQETQYFGPGTRLLVL.

This clonotype has only a few counts. The chain combines TRBV4-1 with TRBJ2-2; 7 nucleotides align to TRBD1. CDR3 length: 14 amino acids. Per the germline V gene, CDR1 is MGHRA and CDR2 is YSYEKL. The V segment lost 1 base and the J segment 5 bases; nucleotides outside the gene matches: 1. The CDR3 is CASSQGTGTGELFF. The CDR3 DNA sequence: TGCGCCAGCAGCCAAGGGACAGGTACCGGGGAGCTGTTTTTT.

Ten or more counts support this clonotype. J is TRBJ1-5 and V is TRBV20-1; 11 bases agree with TRBD1. J gave up 8 bases and V 1 base, and 10 bases lay outside the gene matches. Germline V gene data show CDR1 as DFQATT and CDR2 as SNEGSKA (reference sequence). This CDR3 comprises 16 residues. The CDR3 region is CSARVRTGGEGKPQHF. CDR3 sequence (DNA): TGCAGTGCTAGAGTACGGACAGGGGGCGAGGGAAAGCCCCAGCATTTT.

This clonotype has more than one count but fewer than ten. This sequence joins TRBV12-3 or TRBV12-4 and TRBJ2-1, with TRBD1 matching over 11 bases. V was pared by 6 bases and J by 0 bases, with 7 bases of the junction left unmatched. There are 17 residues in the CDR3. The CDR3 sequence: CASSPGQGEPSYNEQFF. For the CDR3, the DNA is TGTGCCAGCAGCCCGGGACAGGGGGAACCCTCCTACAATGAGCAGTTCTTC.

This clonotype was seen a few times. CDR3 sequence (DNA): TGTGCCAGCAGCGAATACCGGGACCCCGGGCTCAATGAGCAGTTCTTC. It is translated as CASSEYRDPGLNEQFF. This chain links TRBV11-1 with TRBJ2-1; D assignment may be TRBD1 or TRBD2 (5 bases each). The CDR3 extends over 16 amino acids. Germline lookup yields CDR1 SGHAT and CDR2 FQDESV (reference sequence). V was clipped by 5 bases and J by 6 bases, with 20 bases between them.

V gene TRBV20-1 combines with J gene TRBJ1-4; unclear D gene. This CDR3 is 12 amino acids long. V was cut by 5 bases and J by 5 bases, with 9 bases left in between. Germline V lookup: CDR1 DFQATT, CDR2 SNEGSKA (reference sequence). The DNA of the CDR3 is TGCAGTGCTGGCCGGTCAAATGAAAAACTGTTTTTT. Encoded protein: CSAGRSNEKLFF.

This clonotype was picked up many times. CDR3 in amino acids: CASSYGRGLNQPQHF. CDR3 sequence (DNA): TGTGCCAGCAGTTACGGCAGGGGGCTTAATCAGCCCCAGCATTTT. The chain uses TRBV6-2 or TRBV6-3 and TRBJ1-5; 8 nucleotides line up with TRBD1. V shed 2 bases and J 4 bases; nucleotides not matched to a gene: 4. The CDR3 has 15 amino acids. Germline values: CDR1 MNHEY, CDR2 SVGEGT.

This clonotype was seen a handful of times. The chain uses TRBV19 and TRBJ1-5; 7 bases fit TRBD1. The CDR3 contains 16 residues. Germline CDR1 reads LNHDA; CDR2 reads SQIVND (reference sequence). Trimming cost V 3 bases and J 3 bases; bases outside gene matches: 8. The CDR3 is CASSILSGQLNQPQHF. CDR3 nucleotides: TGTGCCAGTAGTATTTTATCGGGACAGCTCAATCAGCCCCAGCATTTT.

This clonotype was detected ten times or more. This sequence joins TRBV6-6 and TRBJ2-1; TRBD2 matches at 11 bases. Germline CDR1 reads MNHNY; CDR2 reads SVGAGI (reference sequence). This CDR3 is built from 15 residues. Unmatched junction bases numbered 8, after V lost 6 bases and J lost 7 bases. CDR3 in DNA: TGTGCCAGCAGCCTACTAGCGGGAGATGGTAATGAGCAGTTCTTC. This encodes CASSLLAGDGNEQFF.

At least ten counts were recorded for this clonotype. The rearrangement uses TRBV18 and TRBJ1-2; D possibly corresponds to TRBD1 (6 bases). CDR3 length: 15 amino acids. Trimming pared 3 bases from V and 2 bases from J, leaving 13 bases between. Germline V gene sequence: CDR1 KGHSH, CDR2 LQKENI. DNA of the CDR3: TGTGCCAGCTCACCCCTCCGGGACACCAACTATGGCTACACCTTC. This codes for CASSPLRDTNYGYTF.

This clonotype has only a few counts. The chain recombines TRBV5-1 with TRBJ1-1, with 7 bases matching TRBD1. Trimming cost V 4 bases and J 4 bases; bases outside gene matches: 10. Germline CDR1 SGHRS, CDR2 YFSETQ. The length of the CDR3 is 15 residues. CDR3 sequence reads: CASSRNRDSGTEAFF. The CDR3 DNA is TGCGCCAGCAGCCGGAACAGGGACAGCGGCACTGAAGCTTTCTTT.

The table lists this clonotype with a few counts. The chain has TRBV18 and TRBJ1-6, with a possible D match to TRBD1 (5 bases). This CDR3 comprises 13 residues. Looked up from germline, CDR1 is KGHSH and CDR2 is LQKENI. Trimming took 5 bases from V and 6 from J, leaving 8 bases between them. CDR3 in DNA: TGTGCCAGCTCAGCGGACATTAATTCACCCCTCCACTTT. As protein: CASSADINSPLHF.

This clonotype was seen just once. With a much larger clone just one base away, this may be a read error. The conserved closing phenylalanine or tryptophan is absent in this CDR3, likely reflecting a read error. The chain carries TRBV29-1 and TRBJ1-5; TRBD1 agrees at 10 bases. Germline V gene lookup returns CDR1 SQVTM and CDR2 ANQGSEA. The ends lost 4 bases at V and 5 bases at J; junction bases unmatched: 11. The CDR3 covers 16 residues. The CDR3 DNA reads as TGCAGCGTTGTGATTGCGGGACAGGGGAGGGATCAGCCCCAGCATCTT. Translation: CSVVIAGQGRDQPQHL.

This clonotype was detected many times. The gene calls are TRBV5-1 and TRBJ2-2, with no clear D. The length of the CDR3 is 15 residues. Trimming removed 2 bases at V and 6 bases at J, with 14 bases between. The V gene's germline CDR1 is SGHRS and CDR2 YFSETQ. The CDR3 region is CASSFTSSGAGELFF. As DNA, the CDR3 is TGCGCCAGCAGCTTTACAAGCTCGGGCGCCGGGGAGCTGTTTTTT.

The chain carries TRBV20-1 and TRBJ2-5; a weak D match, TRBD1 (6 bases). This CDR3 comprises 17 residues. V dropped 0 bases and J dropped 0 bases, with 17 bases sitting between them. Germline loops: CDR1 DFQATT, CDR2 SNEGSKA (reference sequence). The CDR3: CSARDSGQPYHQETQYF. The CDR3 bases are TGCAGTGCTAGAGATTCGGGACAACCATACCACCAAGAGACCCAGTACTTC.

This clonotype was observed many times. The chain carries TRBV20-1 and TRBJ1-2; D is perhaps TRBD1 (6 bases). CDR3 size: 13 residues. Germline assignment: CDR1 DFQATT and CDR2 SNEGSKA (reference sequence). Trimming pared 1 base from V and 5 bases from J, leaving 11 bases between. CDR3: CSARGGGPYGYTF. As DNA, the CDR3 is TGCAGTGCTAGAGGTGGGGGGCCGTATGGCTACACCTTC.

This clonotype occurred many times. This chain joins TRBV2 and TRBJ2-7, with D maybe TRBD1 (5 bases). Trimming removed 2 bases from V and 5 bases from J, with 7 bases in between. CDR3 length equals 12 residues. Germline V gene sequence: CDR1 SNHLY, CDR2 FYNNEI. CDR3 residues: CASSEQDNEQYF. The CDR3 DNA sequence: TGTGCCAGCAGTGAACAGGACAACGAGCAGTACTTC.

The chain combines TRBV12-3 or TRBV12-4 with TRBJ1-2; a possible D gene is TRBD1 (5 bases). The CDR3 runs 15 residues. Trimming stripped 7 bases from V and 1 base from J, with 16 bases between. As DNA, the CDR3 is TGTGCCAGCATACAGGAGGGAGGGCGTAACTATGGCTACACCTTC. Translated: CASIQEGGRNYGYTF.

The gene calls are TRBV7-9 and TRBJ2-3, with a possible D match to TRBD1 (7 bases). The CDR3 contains 15 residues. CDR1 is SEHNR and CDR2 is FQNEAQ in the germline V gene (reference sequence). Trimming removed 6 bases from V and 5 bases from J, with 18 bases in between. DNA for the CDR3: TGTGCCAGCAGAAAAGCCGGACAGGAGGGAGATACGCAGTATTTT. Encoded protein: CASRKAGQEGDTQYF.

This sequence joins TRBV18 and TRBJ2-5; 10 bases are a match to TRBD1. The V segment lost 1 base and the J segment 2 bases; nucleotides outside the gene matches: 1. The CDR3 extends over 15 amino acids. The V gene's germline CDR1 is KGHSH and CDR2 LQKENI. The chain's CDR3 is CASSPRQGAQETQYF. Written as DNA, the CDR3 is TGTGCCAGCTCACCACGACAGGGGGCTCAAGAGACCCAGTACTTC.

This clonotype was found many times. CDR3: CASSQDRLKAKGKLFF. The CDR3 region has the DNA TGTGCCAGCAGCCAAGACAGGTTGAAGGCCAAGGGAAAACTGTTTTTT. The V and J genes are TRBV3-1 and TRBJ1-4; D unclear. The germline CDR1 and CDR2 sequences are LGHDT and YNNKEL (reference sequence). This CDR3 is built from 16 residues. V dropped 0 bases and J dropped 10 bases, with 18 bases sitting between them.

This clonotype was counted between two and nine times. V and J are TRBV5-1 and TRBJ2-7; the match to TRBD1 covers 12 bases. Germline CDR1 and CDR2: SGHRS and YFSETQ. This CDR3 region has 14 residues. J gave up 9 bases and V 5 bases, and 9 bases lay outside the gene matches. Here the CDR3 reads CASRPGQGAPSQYF. CDR3 DNA: TGCGCCAGCAGACCGGGACAGGGGGCTCCCTCGCAGTACTTC.